This entry lists 11 T cell receptor beta chains sequenced from one sample in a study of blood T cell repertoires in COVID-19. Here immunoSEQ multiplex PCR was the method, and the copy in TCRdb shows in-frame clones only, minus some. The table lists 200,000 to 250,000 clones, about four fifths of them singletons. The sample was PBMCs or T cells enriched from blood (not recorded which). The receptors come from a woman between 40 and 55 years old who had recovered from COVID-19.

The gene calls are TRBV4-1 and TRBJ2-3; D ambiguous. Germline CDR1 reads MGHRA; CDR2 reads YSYEKL. The CDR3 has 13 amino acids. With 0 bases removed from V and 6 bases from J, the gap between germline ends came to 7 bases. The CDR3 nucleotides read TGCGCCAGCAGCCAAGAGGCGGTGGATACGCAGTATTTT. Translating it yields CASSQEAVDTQYF.

This rearrangement joins TRBV19 to TRBJ1-5; D gene uncertain. V was clipped by 5 bases and J by 6 bases, with 17 bases between them. CDR3 length equals 15 residues. Germline CDR1 and CDR2: LNHDA and SQIVND (reference sequence). CDR3 nucleotides: TGTGCCAGTAGTCGTCCGGGTTCCCGGGGTCAGCCCCAGCATTTT. Translation gives CASSRPGSRGQPQHF.

The chain recombines TRBV10-3 with TRBJ1-1; D unresolved. The V and J ends lost 3 bases and 0 bases respectively, with 11 bases between them. Germline assignment: CDR1 ENHRY and CDR2 SYGVKD. This CDR3 has 15 amino acids. This chain's CDR3 is CAISETPGMNTEAFF. Written as DNA, the CDR3 is TGTGCCATCAGTGAAACACCAGGTATGAACACTGAAGCTTTCTTT.

The chain employs TRBV6-1 and TRBJ2-3; D is unclear. Trimming took off 0 bases at V and 0 bases at J, with 10 bases between the two ends. Germline V gives CDR1 MNHNS, CDR2 SASEGT. The CDR3 has 16 amino acids. CDR3 in amino acids: CASSEARGMSTDTQYF. As DNA, the CDR3 is TGTGCCAGCAGTGAAGCGAGAGGTATGAGCACAGATACGCAGTATTTT.

A few counts support this clone. This chain links TRBV30 with TRBJ2-1; TRBD2 might be the D (6 bases). The length of the CDR3 is 12 residues. CDR1 and CDR2 (germline): GTSNPN, SVGIG (reference sequence). V was cut by 5 bases and J by 6 bases, with 11 bases left in between. This CDR3 is CAWWDSVNEQFF. The CDR3, as DNA: TGTGCCTGGTGGGACTCTGTCAATGAGCAGTTCTTC.

This clone was observed a few times. The chain combines TRBV5-4 with TRBJ1-1, with TRBD1 identical over 9 bases. CDR3 size: 17 residues. Germline lookup yields CDR1 SGHNT and CDR2 YYREEE (reference sequence). V trimming: 4 bases; J trimming: 0 bases; junction bases outside the gene matches: 10. The CDR3 DNA sequence: TGTGCCAGCAGCCCCAGGGGGACAGGGCTAATGAACACTGAAGCTTTCTTT. Its protein product is CASSPRGTGLMNTEAFF.

The rearrangement joins TRBV7-8 to TRBJ1-5; D perhaps matches TRBD1 (6 bases). This CDR3 is 15 amino acids long. The V end was cut by 5 bases, the J end by 0 bases, with 11 bases between. Per the germline V gene, CDR1 is SGHVS and CDR2 is FQNEAQ. CDR3 loop: CASSPDSRSNQPQHF. In DNA form, the CDR3 reads TGTGCCAGCAGCCCGGACAGCCGTAGCAATCAGCCCCAGCATTTT.

The CDR3 sequence: CAISESWWSGGPYEQYF. The CDR3 region has the DNA TGTGCCATCAGTGAGTCGTGGTGGTCGGGAGGTCCTTACGAGCAGTACTTC. The chain joins TRBV10-3 to TRBJ2-7; TRBD2 matches 7 bases. The trim removed 0 bases at V and 4 bases at J, leaving 12 bases unmatched. The CDR3 sequence is 17 residues long. Per germline, CDR1 ENHRY and CDR2 SYGVKD.

This clone was seen more than once but under ten times. The V call is TRBV5-1, the J call TRBJ2-1, with TRBD2 matching over 8 bases. V lost 4 bases to trimming and J lost 5 bases; unmatched junction nucleotides: 5. CDR1 SGHRS and CDR2 YFSETQ come from the germline V gene. CDR3 size: 14 residues. The CDR3 coding sequence is TGCGCCAGCAGCGACCCCGGGGGGGACAATGAGCAGTTCTTC. It translates to CASSDPGGDNEQFF.

This rearrangement joins TRBV27 to TRBJ2-3; D remains unclear. The germline V and J ends were trimmed by 6 bases and 0 bases, with 7 bases remaining between them. The CDR3 extends over 13 amino acids. Germline CDR1 and CDR2: MNHEY and SMNVEV (reference sequence). The CDR3 sequence: CASSRKSTDTQYF. The CDR3 nucleotides are TGTGCCAGCAGCAGGAAAAGCACAGATACGCAGTATTTT.

The chain uses TRBV7-9 and TRBJ2-2, with D possibly matching TRBD2 (6 bases). The V gene's germline CDR1 is SEHNR and CDR2 FQNEAQ (reference sequence). This CDR3 spans 15 amino acids. Deletions cut 4 bases from V and 0 bases from J, with 9 bases between. CDR3: CASSWGTSNTGELFF. CDR3 nucleotide sequence: TGTGCCAGCAGCTGGGGGACTTCGAACACCGGGGAGCTGTTTTTT.